Listed below are T cell receptor beta chains from one sample, sequenced in a study of identical twins. TCRdb re-called the 5' RACE reads with MiXCR, one entry per CDR3 protein. The table records roughly 1,500,000 distinct CDR3 sequences, around 33% of them present only once. Input material: cord blood. The origin of the receptors is a newborn girl in good health. Both conserved end residues are part of each CDR3. D genes are given only for firm matches. Some rows mark clone size as missing; the rest say once, few, many or name a class of expanded clone.

size: -; J: TRBJ2-5; D: -; V: TRBV18; CDR3: CASSPRATQETQYF; DNA: TGTGCCAGCTCACCACGGGCAACTCAAGAGACCCAGTACTTC
size: few; J: TRBJ2-3; D: TRBD2; V: TRBV3-1; CDR3: CASSQETLVGGITDTQYF; DNA: TGTGCCAGCAGCCAAGAAACCCTCGTGGGGGGGATTACAGATACGCAGTATTTT
size: -; J: TRBJ2-7; D: -; V: TRBV6-5; CDR3: CASSYGRLAYEQYF; DNA: TGTGCCAGCAGTTACGGCAGGTTGGCCTACGAGCAGTACTTC
size: -; J: TRBJ1-1; D: TRBD1; V: TRBV9; CDR3: CASSAPLTGTEAFF; DNA: TGTGCCAGCAGCGCCCCCCTGACAGGGACTGAAGCTTTCTTT
size: -; J: TRBJ2-7; D: -; V: TRBV29-1; CDR3: CSVVERRYPYEQYF; DNA: TGCAGCGTTGTGGAGCGCCGATACCCCTACGAGCAGTACTTC
size: -; J: TRBJ2-7; D: -; V: TRBV5-1; CDR3: CASSLGMLTYEQYF; DNA: TGCGCCAGCAGCTTGGGGATGCTTACCTACGAGCAGTACTTC
size: few; J: TRBJ2-1; D: -; V: TRBV4-1; CDR3: CASSQRIGGSYNEQFF; DNA: TGCGCCAGCAGCCAAAGAATCGGGGGTTCCTACAATGAGCAGTTCTTC
size: -; J: TRBJ1-2; D: TRBD1; V: TRBV28; CDR3: CASRNRGPIYGYTF; DNA: TGTGCCAGCAGGAACAGGGGTCCTATCTATGGCTACACCTTC
size: -; J: TRBJ2-3; D: -; V: TRBV15; CDR3: CATSRDPTRRSTDTQYF; DNA: TGTGCCACCAGCAGAGATCCAACTCGTAGGAGCACAGATACGCAGTATTTT
size: few; J: TRBJ1-2; D: TRBD1; V: TRBV18; CDR3: CASTILNRGTVDYGYTF; DNA: TGTGCCAGCACGATATTGAACAGGGGAACCGTGGACTATGGCTACACCTTC
size: -; J: TRBJ2-1; D: -; V: TRBV5-4; CDR3: CASSLVPSRIPYNEQFF; DNA: TGTGCCAGCAGCTTGGTCCCAAGCAGAATTCCGTACAATGAGCAGTTCTTC
size: few; J: TRBJ2-7; D: TRBD1; V: TRBV20-1; CDR3: CSATNTGGKYEQYF; DNA: TGCAGTGCTACCAACACAGGGGGCAAATACGAGCAGTACTTC